Detailed here is one T cell receptor (beta chain). Its specificity is not known. The germline gives CDR1 SGHRS, CDR2 YFSETQ. This CDR3 region has 11 residues. Trimming took 5 bases from V and 0 from J, leaving 2 bases between them. The data stem from a study of OX40 agonist ivuxolimab in advanced cancers. The protocol was immunoSEQ multiplex PCR, while the TCRdb copy is restricted to in-frame clones and leaves out a portion. The sample holds about 77,000 clones; more than 75% are singletons and the top ten take under 6.5%. Overall study results and limits: Clonal expansion was among the lowest in partial responders at 0.1-3.0 mg/kg, especially CD8+.

The clonotype was recovered from an adult with an advanced solid tumor such as melanoma, head and neck, liver or kidney cancer. The rearrangement uses TRBV5-1 and TRBJ2-5, with D unresolved. Specimen: CD4+ or CD8+ T cells sorted from blood, collected in a trial of the OX40 agonist ivuxolimab. This CDR3 reads CASRYQETQYF. CDR3 in DNA: TGCGCCAGCAGATACCAAGAGACCCAGTACTTC. Full variable domain (rest looked up from reference TRBV5-1 and TRBJ2-5): KAGVTQTPRYLIKTRGQQVTLSCSPISGHRSVSWYQQTPGQGLQFLFEYFSETQRNKGNFPGRFSGRQFSNSRSEMNVSTLELGDSALYLCASRYQETQYFGPGTRLLVL.